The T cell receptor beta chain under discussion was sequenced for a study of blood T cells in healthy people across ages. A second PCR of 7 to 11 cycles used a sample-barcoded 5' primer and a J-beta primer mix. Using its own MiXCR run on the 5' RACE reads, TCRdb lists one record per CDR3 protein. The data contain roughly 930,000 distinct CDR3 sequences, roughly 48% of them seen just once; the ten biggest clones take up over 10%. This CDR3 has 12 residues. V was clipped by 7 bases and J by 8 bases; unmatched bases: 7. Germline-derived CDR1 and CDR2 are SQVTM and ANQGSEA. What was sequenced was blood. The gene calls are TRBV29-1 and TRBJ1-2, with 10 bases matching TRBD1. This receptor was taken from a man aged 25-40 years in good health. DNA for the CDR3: TGCAGCGCCAGACAGGGGGCGTCGGGCTACACCTTC. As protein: CSARQGASGYTF.